The 9 T cell receptor beta chains below all came from one sample that was sequenced in a study of immune heterogeneity within non-small cell lung tumors. Multiplex PCR relied on 32 V and 13 J primers to amplify TCR beta CDR3. Via MiXCR, TCRdb re-called the multiplex PCR reads, giving one row per CDR3 protein. The sample has around 15,000 distinct CDR3 sequences, approximately 26% seen once. Template input, which was bulk tumor genomic DNA, totaled 600 to 700 ng per sample. Collection of several biopsies per primary tumor, spaced far apart, took place during surgery. The study enrolled patients with untreated, newly diagnosed non-small cell lung cancer who underwent curative surgery. The sequencing input was lung tumor tissue. These receptors all come from a man aged 35-49 years with non-small cell lung cancer.

About this clonotype itself: A clone one base away is much larger, so this may be a read error. As the CDR3 is not closed by the conserved phenylalanine or tryptophan, this likely results from a read error. The gene calls are TRBV6-1 and TRBJ2-1; D not resolved. CDR3 length: 13 residues. Germline V CDR1 and CDR2: MNHNS, SASEGT. Trimming removed 5 bases at V and 9 bases at J, with 14 bases between. CDR3 amino acids: CASSRTPGSEQFL. The CDR3 region has the DNA TGTGCCAGCAGTCGAACCCCTGGCAGTGAGCAGTTCTTA.

By its share, this clonotype is medium-sized. The V and J genes are TRBV2 and TRBJ2-7; TRBD1 agrees at 7 bases. The V segment lost 5 bases and the J segment 6 bases; nucleotides outside the gene matches: 10. The CDR3 contains 14 residues. Germline-derived CDR1 and CDR2 are SNHLY and FYNNEI. The CDR3 DNA sequence: TGTGCCAGCAGTTGGACAGGCGTGGGATCCGAGCAGTACTTC. It encodes CASSWTGVGSEQYF.

By its share, this clonotype is medium-sized (0.01 to 0.1%). The chain uses TRBV12-5 and TRBJ1-4; no clear D gene. The length of the CDR3 is 14 residues. The ends were cut back, 1 base at V and 7 bases at J, with 10 bases in the middle. CDR1 and CDR2 (germline): LGHNT, FRNRAP. The CDR3 here is CASGLERRLEKLFF. In DNA form, the CDR3 reads TGTGCTAGTGGTTTGGAACGTAGGCTTGAAAAACTGTTTTTT.

This clonotype was counted at least ten times. This chain's CDR3 is CASSLTLRDTGELFF. The CDR3 nucleotides read TGTGCCAGCAGTCTGACACTTAGAGACACCGGGGAGCTGTTTTTT. The chain links TRBV2 to TRBJ2-2; unclear D gene. From germline, CDR1 is SNHLY and CDR2 FYNNEI. The V end was cut by 5 bases, the J end by 3 bases, with 13 bases between. The CDR3 has 15 residues.

The CDR3 protein is CSALDRIWGTEAFF. The DNA for the CDR3 is TGCAGTGCTCTGGACAGGATTTGGGGGACTGAAGCTTTCTTT. The chain has TRBV20-1 and TRBJ1-1; 7 bases fit TRBD1. Germline V CDR1 and CDR2: DFQATT, SNEGSKA (reference sequence). The CDR3 length is 14 residues. Trimming removed 5 bases from V and 5 bases from J; junction bases left unmatched: 11.

In this sample, this clonotype turned up once. This may come from a read error, since a much larger clone is one base off. The chain combines TRBV20-1 with TRBJ2-7; 7 bases agree with TRBD2. Germline lookup yields CDR1 DFQATT and CDR2 SNEGSKA (reference sequence). The CDR3 consists of 14 residues. The V gene end was trimmed by 6 bases and the J gene end by 5 bases; junction bases not matched to a gene: 13. The CDR3 DNA sequence: TGCAGTGCCAGGTCGGGGGAGGGCCCCGACGAGCAGTACTTC. Protein sequence: CSARSGEGPDEQYF.

Regarding this clonotype: Since a much larger clone is just one base distant, this may be a read error. This sequence joins TRBV19 and TRBJ1-2; D not resolved. There are 13 residues in the CDR3. Germline lookup yields CDR1 LNHDA and CDR2 SQIVND (reference sequence). The CDR3 reads CVSSKDGTYGYTF. The CDR3 DNA sequence: TGTGTCAGTAGTAAAGACGGAACCTATGGCTACACCTTC.

There are many counts of this clonotype. V and J are TRBV30 and TRBJ1-3; D is uncertain. Looked up from germline, CDR1 is GTSNPN and CDR2 is SVGIG (reference sequence). V lost 6 bases and J 0 bases, leaving 6 bases between the germline ends. The CDR3 spans 12 residues. This chain's CDR3 is CACDSSGNTIYF. In DNA, the CDR3 is TGTGCCTGTGATAGCTCTGGAAACACCATATATTTT.

This clonotype was seen repeatedly, ten times or more. V is TRBV28 and J is TRBJ1-4; D unresolved. Germline-derived CDR1 and CDR2 are MDHEN and SYDVKM. Trimming stripped 6 bases from V and 0 bases from J, with 11 bases between. The CDR3 spans 15 residues. CDR3 amino acids: CASSRWQATNEKLFF. The CDR3 DNA reads TGTGCCAGCAGCCGGTGGCAGGCAACTAATGAAAAACTGTTTTTT.